One and the same sample provided the 29 T cell receptor beta chains below, sequenced in a study of response to subunit inactivated influenza vaccine. TCRdb ran MiXCR on the RT-PCR reads and lists one entry per CDR3 protein. The data contain approximately 700,000 distinct CDR3 sequences, approximately 15% of them singletons. The material was PBMCs from blood, obtained less than 15 days before vaccination. The receptors originated from a man aged 50 or older who received an inactivated influenza vaccine.

The chain is built from TRBV5-1 and TRBJ2-7, with TRBD1 matching 10 bases. This CDR3 contains 15 residues. The germline gives CDR1 SGHRS, CDR2 YFSETQ. V dropped 2 bases and J dropped 5; count of bases not matched to a gene: 7. CDR3 amino acids: CASSFRDRGGHEQYF. As DNA, the CDR3 is TGCGCCAGCAGCTTCCGGGACAGGGGAGGCCACGAGCAGTACTTC.

A few counts support this clonotype. The chain employs TRBV6-5 and TRBJ2-3; a possible D gene is TRBD2 (6 bases). V gave up 2 bases and J gave up 2 bases, with 14 bases separating them. CDR1 MNHEY and CDR2 SVGAGI come from the germline V gene. CDR3 length: 16 amino acids. The CDR3 sequence: CASSYKGGTSTDTQYF. The CDR3 bases are TGTGCCAGCAGTTACAAGGGCGGGACCTCCACAGATACGCAGTATTTT.

V gene TRBV29-1 combines with J gene TRBJ2-1, with D uncertain. Germline loops: CDR1 SQVTM, CDR2 ANQGSEA. V lost 6 bases and J 13 bases, leaving 13 bases between the germline ends. The CDR3 extends over 10 amino acids. Here the CDR3 DNA reads TGCAGCGTGGGATTGTCATCCCAGTTCTTC. It yields the protein CSVGLSSQFF.

J is TRBJ1-1 and V is TRBV12-3 or TRBV12-4; D is ambiguous. V lost 7 bases to trimming and J lost 1 base, with 10 bases between them. This CDR3 has 13 amino acids. The chain's CDR3 is CASTLLGNTEAFF. The CDR3 region has the DNA TGTGCCAGCACCCTATTGGGGAACACTGAAGCTTTCTTT.

This clonotype showed up just a few times. The rearrangement uses TRBV9 and TRBJ2-5; D is undetermined. This CDR3 comprises 16 residues. The germline V and J ends were trimmed by 0 bases and 0 bases, with 12 bases remaining between them. Per the germline V gene, CDR1 is SGDLS and CDR2 is YYNGEE. The CDR3 DNA sequence: TGTGCCAGCAGCGTAGAGGGAAACCTATACCAAGAGACCCAGTACTTC. This encodes CASSVEGNLYQETQYF.

This clonotype was recorded a few times. The V call is TRBV20-1, the J call TRBJ2-7; D not resolved. From germline, CDR1 is DFQATT and CDR2 SNEGSKA (reference sequence). The CDR3 consists of 15 residues. The V end lost 0 bases, the J end lost 0 bases, and 12 bases lay between the germline ends. The CDR3 here is CSARDPAASSYEQYF. The CDR3 DNA sequence: TGCAGTGCTAGAGATCCGGCTGCGAGCTCCTACGAGCAGTACTTC.

The rearrangement links TRBV6-1 to TRBJ2-2; 10 bases are a match to TRBD1. V dropped 5 bases and J dropped 5; count of bases not matched to a gene: 8. The length of the CDR3 is 16 residues. Germline V CDR1 and CDR2: MNHNS, SASEGT. The CDR3 DNA follows: TGTGCCAGCAGTATCGCGGGACAGGGGAAAACCGGGGAGCTGTTTTTT. Translated, it gives CASSIAGQGKTGELFF.

The chain joins TRBV7-8 to TRBJ2-1, with D possibly matching TRBD1 (5 bases). The CDR3 runs to 15 residues. The V and J ends lost 1 base and 6 bases respectively, with 13 bases between them. Looked up from germline, CDR1 is SGHVS and CDR2 is FQNEAQ. CDR3 sequence reads: CASSLEGLRGNEQFF. CDR3 bases: TGTGCCAGCAGCTTAGAAGGGTTAAGGGGCAATGAGCAGTTCTTC.

This clonotype was observed a handful of times. The chain recombines TRBV20-1 with TRBJ2-3; either TRBD1 or TRBD2 may fit D (5 bases each). The CDR3 length is 15 residues. CDR1 and CDR2 from the germline V gene are DFQATT and SNEGSKA (reference sequence). The V end lost 6 bases, the J end lost 4 bases, and 20 bases lay between the germline ends. CDR3 coding DNA: TGCAGTGCAGTTAAGGGGAGCTCGGCGGCAGATACGCAGTATTTT. Translation: CSAVKGSSAADTQYF.

This sequence joins TRBV21-1 and TRBJ2-3; TRBD1 is the table's D call, not checked against the DNA. TRBV21-1 is shown as a pseudogene. This CDR3 is 20 amino acids long. The CDR3 bases are TGTGCCAGCAGCAAAGGGGCCGAAAGGGGAAAAAAGGAAGGCCCAGATACGCAGTATTTT. Translation: CASSKGAERGKKEGPDTQYF.

In its sample, this clonotype was seen many times. The chain combines TRBV9 with TRBJ2-1; weak D call: TRBD2 (5 bases). Looked up from germline, CDR1 is SGDLS and CDR2 is YYNGEE. The CDR3 covers 15 residues. With 4 bases removed from V and 0 bases from J, the gap between germline ends came to 11 bases. The CDR3 is CASSSSGVSYNEQFF. The DNA of the CDR3 is TGTGCCAGCAGCTCAAGCGGAGTCTCCTACAATGAGCAGTTCTTC.

This chain uses TRBV19 with TRBJ2-7; weak D call: TRBD1 (6 bases). Germline V gives CDR1 LNHDA, CDR2 SQIVND (reference sequence). V dropped 5 bases and J dropped 3 bases, with 11 bases sitting between them. This CDR3 has 13 residues. The CDR3 coding sequence is TGTGCCAGTAGTTTCGGACAGAACTACGAGCAGTACTTC. Protein sequence: CASSFGQNYEQYF. Using reference TRBV19 and TRBJ2-7 for the parts outside the CDR3, the full variable domain is DGGITQSPKYLFRKEGQNVTLSCEQNLNHDAMYWYRQDPGQGLRLIYYSQIVNDFQKGDIAEGYSVSREKKESFPLTVTSAQKNPTAFYLCASSFGQNYEQYFGPGTRLTVT.

V and J are TRBV7-9 and TRBJ2-3, with D unresolved. CDR1 is SEHNR, CDR2 FQNEAQ, per germline (reference sequence). The CDR3 sequence is 13 residues long. V was pared by 8 bases and J by 2 bases, with 11 bases between. The CDR3 loop is CASLDIYTDTQYF. In DNA form, the CDR3 reads TGTGCCAGCCTCGACATCTACACAGATACGCAGTATTTT.

This clonotype occurred many times. The chain has TRBV12-3 or TRBV12-4 and TRBJ1-5; unclear D gene. The ends were cut back, 2 bases at V and 1 base at J, with 6 bases in the middle. The CDR3 runs to 14 residues. In DNA, the CDR3 is TGTGCCAGCAGTTTAAAGGGAAGCAATCAGCCCCAGCATTTT. It yields the protein CASSLKGSNQPQHF.

V gene TRBV6-1 combines with J gene TRBJ1-6, with 9 bases identical to TRBD1. J was trimmed by 2 bases and V by 6 bases; bases with no gene match: 5. This CDR3 contains 16 residues. The germline V gene encodes CDR1 MNHNS and CDR2 SASEGT. DNA of the CDR3: TGTGCCAGCAGAGAACAGGGGGCCACCTATAATTCACCCCTCCACTTT. Translation gives CASREQGATYNSPLHF.

This clonotype was recorded at least ten times. The chain has TRBV5-1 and TRBJ2-7, with unresolved D. This CDR3 has 15 residues. The V end was cut by 0 bases, the J end by 1 base, with 11 bases between. Germline-derived CDR1 and CDR2 are SGHRS and YFSETQ. The CDR3 region has the DNA TGCGCCAGCAGCTTGGGACCAGGTGTATCCTACGAGCAGTACTTC. Its protein is CASSLGPGVSYEQYF. The variable domain in full, with the rest retrieved from reference TRBV5-1 and TRBJ2-7, is KAGVTQTPRYLIKTRGQQVTLSCSPISGHRSVSWYQQTPGQGLQFLFEYFSETQRNKGNFPGRFSGRQFSNSRSEMNVSTLELGDSALYLCASSLGPGVSYEQYFGPGTRLTVT.

This clonotype has just a few counts. The rearrangement uses TRBV18 and TRBJ2-7; 9 bases align to TRBD2. The germline CDR1 and CDR2 sequences are KGHSH and LQKENI. The CDR3 has 14 amino acids. V trimming: 3 bases; J trimming: 7 bases; junction bases outside the gene matches: 7. CDR3 in DNA: TGTGCCAGCTCACCGGGCGGGAGGGCCGTTGAGCAGTACTTC. Residues: CASSPGGRAVEQYF.

The chain carries TRBV15 and TRBJ1-2; a weak D match, TRBD1 (5 bases). Germline V gene lookup returns CDR1 LNHNV and CDR2 YYDKDF (reference sequence). This CDR3 has 14 residues. Trimming stripped 0 bases from V and 5 bases from J, with 10 bases between. The CDR3 loop is CATSREIEGYGYTF. The CDR3 bases are TGTGCCACCAGCAGAGAAATAGAGGGGTATGGCTACACCTTC.

This clonotype has only a few counts. The CDR3 DNA is TGCGCCAGCAGCCAAGATCTCAGGGCGAATGAAAAACTGTTTTTT. The encoded protein is CASSQDLRANEKLFF. The chain has TRBV4-3 and TRBJ1-4, with D perhaps matching TRBD1 (5 bases). This CDR3 is built from 15 residues. The ends were cut back, 0 bases at V and 5 bases at J, with 10 bases in the middle. The germline CDR1 and CDR2 sequences are LGHNA and YSLEER.

The V gene is TRBV19, the J gene TRBJ2-5, with D unresolved. Trimming took 8 bases from V and 7 from J, leaving 11 bases between them. The CDR3 runs 11 residues. From germline, CDR1 is LNHDA and CDR2 SQIVND (reference sequence). The CDR3 DNA follows: TGTGCCAGTGGGGTACTGGGGACCCAGTACTTC. Protein: CASGVLGTQYF.

With respect to this clonotype: One end of the junction is discordant with germline, which a read error may explain. V is TRBV6-5 and J is TRBJ1-3, with a weak D call TRBD1 (6 bases). Germline V gene sequence: CDR1 MNHEY, CDR2 SVGAGI. The CDR3 covers 17 residues. The CDR3 nucleotides are TGTGCCAGCAGTTATATCAGGGGTATAGAGTCTGTAAACACCATATATTTT. Amino acid sequence: CASSYIRGIESVNTIYF.

This clonotype was seen many times. V and J are TRBV5-6 and TRBJ2-1; 7 bases fit TRBD1. The V gene end was trimmed by 1 base and the J gene end by 2 bases; junction bases not matched to a gene: 0. The CDR3 totals 14 residues. Germline V gives CDR1 SGHDT, CDR2 YYEEEE. The CDR3 DNA is TGTGCCAGCAGCTTGACAGGGGCCTACAATGAGCAGTTCTTC. It translates to CASSLTGAYNEQFF.

The sample holds many counts of this clonotype. The rearrangement joins TRBV19 to TRBJ2-1, with 11 positions matching TRBD2. From germline, CDR1 is LNHDA and CDR2 SQIVND (reference sequence). The J segment lost 8 bases and the V segment lost 4 bases, leaving 7 bases of the junction unmatched. The CDR3 sequence is 15 residues long. In DNA form, the CDR3 reads TGTGCCAGTAGTACTACTAGCGGGAGTGGCTATGAGCAGTTCTTC. It specifies CASSTTSGSGYEQFF.

The rearrangement joins TRBV3-1 to TRBJ2-1; 7 bases match TRBD2. Germline lookup yields CDR1 LGHDT and CDR2 YNNKEL (reference sequence). The CDR3 consists of 15 residues. With V trimmed by 3 bases and J by 2 bases, 4 bases remained unmatched. This CDR3 reads CASSQQLAAYNEQFF. CDR3 DNA: TGTGCCAGCAGCCAGCAGCTAGCGGCCTACAATGAGCAGTTCTTC.

V gene TRBV12-3 or TRBV12-4 combines with J gene TRBJ2-5; 9 bases line up with TRBD2. V dropped 5 bases and J dropped 5; count of bases not matched to a gene: 12. The CDR3 length is 16 residues. The CDR3 bases are TGTGCCAGCAGTCTAAGTAGCGGGGGCCGAGGGGAGACCCAGTACTTC. The encoded protein is CASSLSSGGRGETQYF.

This clonotype appeared a few times. The chain links TRBV9 to TRBJ2-7, with TRBD1 matching over 9 bases. V lost 0 bases to trimming and J lost 4 bases; unmatched junction nucleotides: 2. There are 14 residues in the CDR3. Germline loops: CDR1 SGDLS, CDR2 YYNGEE. For the CDR3, the DNA is TGTGCCAGCAGCGTAGGGGGACAGGGTTACGAGCAGTACTTC. It is translated as CASSVGGQGYEQYF.

V gene TRBV7-2 combines with J gene TRBJ2-7; the D gene is possibly TRBD2 (6 bases). The CDR3 is 13 residues long. V was pared by 7 bases and J by 2 bases, with 12 bases between. Germline V CDR1 and CDR2: SGHTA, FQGNSA. CDR3 protein: CASTVAGPYEQYF. The CDR3, as DNA: TGTGCCAGCACCGTCGCGGGGCCCTACGAGCAGTACTTC.

The chain links TRBV20-1 to TRBJ2-3, with 9 nucleotides matching TRBD1. Trimming took 7 bases from V and 1 from J; bases not matched to a gene: 9. Per germline, CDR1 DFQATT and CDR2 SNEGSKA (reference sequence). The CDR3 contains 15 residues. DNA for the CDR3: TGCAGTGTGAGTGGGACAGGGAGGGGCACAGATACGCAGTATTTT. This encodes CSVSGTGRGTDTQYF.

This clonotype was seen only a few times. J is TRBJ1-4 and V is TRBV7-9; D uncertain. The CDR3 loop spans 11 amino acids. V dropped 2 bases and J dropped 7 bases, with 2 bases sitting between them. Germline CDR1 reads SEHNR; CDR2 reads FQNEAQ (reference sequence). Written as DNA, the CDR3 is TGTGCCAGCAGCTTATCTGAAAAACTGTTTTTT. Amino acid sequence: CASSLSEKLFF.